The clone carrying this TCR beta chain was picked up a small number of times. Regions amplified from RNA transcripts were the TCR beta CDR3 regions. A set of HTBI primers served as the primers for a first-round RT-PCR of the TCR CDR3. TCRdb reanalysed the multiplex PCR reads using MiXCR and keeps one entry per CDR3 protein. This table holds some 490,000 distinct CDR3 sequences, 22% found once. The data originate from a study of T cells in Graves' hyperthyroidism and ophthalmopathy. Germline V gene sequence: CDR1 KGHSH, CDR2 LQKENI. CDR3 length equals 14 residues. Trimming removed 6 bases from V and 6 bases from J; junction bases left unmatched: 8.

This clonotype was sampled from a woman in her 70s with Graves' ophthalmopathy. Material: blood. This rearrangement joins TRBV18 to TRBJ2-1, with 7 bases that match TRBD1. The CDR3 DNA sequence: TGTGCCAGCTCTAGGGACAGCCAACCCAATGAGCAGTTCTTC. Amino acid sequence: CASSRDSQPNEQFF.